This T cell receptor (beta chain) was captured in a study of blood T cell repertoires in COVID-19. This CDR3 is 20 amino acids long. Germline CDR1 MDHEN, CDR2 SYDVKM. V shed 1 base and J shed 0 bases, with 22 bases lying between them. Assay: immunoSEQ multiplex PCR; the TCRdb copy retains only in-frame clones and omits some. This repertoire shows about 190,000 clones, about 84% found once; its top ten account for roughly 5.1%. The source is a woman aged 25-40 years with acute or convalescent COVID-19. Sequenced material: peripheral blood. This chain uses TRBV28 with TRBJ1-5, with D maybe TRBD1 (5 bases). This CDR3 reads CASSLSRGRGVRASNQPQHF. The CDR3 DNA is TGTGCCAGCAGTTTATCCCGTGGGAGGGGCGTAAGAGCTAGCAATCAGCCCCAGCATTTT.